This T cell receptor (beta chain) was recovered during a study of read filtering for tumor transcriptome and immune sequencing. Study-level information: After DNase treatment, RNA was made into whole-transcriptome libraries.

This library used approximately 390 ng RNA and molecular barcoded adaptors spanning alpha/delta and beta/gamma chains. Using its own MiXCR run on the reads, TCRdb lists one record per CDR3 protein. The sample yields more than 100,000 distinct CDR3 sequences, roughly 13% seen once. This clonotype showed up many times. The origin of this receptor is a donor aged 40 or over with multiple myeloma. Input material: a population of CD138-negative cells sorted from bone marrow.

Written as DNA, the CDR3 is TGCAGCGCTTCCCCAGGGGGCGGTCAGCCCCAGCATTTT. Encoded protein: CSASPGGGQPQHF. The chain combines TRBV29-1 with TRBJ1-5; 8 nucleotides line up with TRBD1. The V and J ends lost 7 bases and 6 bases, in that order; junction bases with no gene match: 8. This CDR3 comprises 13 residues. Germline V gene data show CDR1 as SQVTM and CDR2 as ANQGSEA.